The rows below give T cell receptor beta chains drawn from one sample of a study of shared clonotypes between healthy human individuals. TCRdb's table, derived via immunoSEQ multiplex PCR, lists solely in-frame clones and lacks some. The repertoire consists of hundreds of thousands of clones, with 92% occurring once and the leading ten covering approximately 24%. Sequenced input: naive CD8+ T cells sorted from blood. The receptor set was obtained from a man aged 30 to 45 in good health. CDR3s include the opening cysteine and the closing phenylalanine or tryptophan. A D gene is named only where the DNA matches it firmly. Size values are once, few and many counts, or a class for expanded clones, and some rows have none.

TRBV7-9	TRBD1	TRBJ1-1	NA	TGTGCCAGCAGGTCCCGACAGGGCGTGAACACTGAAGCTTTCTTT	CASRSRQGVNTEAFF
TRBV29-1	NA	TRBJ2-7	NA	TGCAGCGTTGTTCTAAGAAACGAGCAGTACTTC	CSVVLRNEQYF
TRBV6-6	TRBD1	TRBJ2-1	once	TGTGCCAGCAGTTACGGACAGGATGAGCAGTTCTTC	CASSYGQDEQFF
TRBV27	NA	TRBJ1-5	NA	TGTGCCAGCAGTTTATCGGGGGGGGGCCAGCCCCAGCATTTT	CASSLSGGGQPQHF
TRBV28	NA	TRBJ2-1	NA	TGTGCCAGCACCCTAGGGGGCAATGAGCAGTTCTTC	CASTLGGNEQFF
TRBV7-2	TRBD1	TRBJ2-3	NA	TGTGCCAGCAGCTTAGAGGGGGCGAGAGGCACAGATACGCAGTATTTT	CASSLEGARGTDTQYF
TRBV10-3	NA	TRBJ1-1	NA	TGTGCCATCAGTGAGTCGACTCGGCTACTGAACACTGAAGCTTTCTTT	CAISESTRLLNTEAFF
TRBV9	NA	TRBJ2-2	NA	TGTGCCAGCAGCGCAACCGGGTGGGGTGCGAACACCGGGGAGCTGTTTTTT	CASSATGWGANTGELFF
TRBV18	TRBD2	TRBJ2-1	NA	TGTGCCAGCTCACCACCGAGGAGTAGCGGGGGGTACAATGAGCAGTTCTTC	CASSPPRSSGGYNEQFF
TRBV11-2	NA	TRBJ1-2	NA	TGTGCCAGCCCCAGGGGTGTGGGTGGCGGCTACACCTTC	CASPRGVGGGYTF
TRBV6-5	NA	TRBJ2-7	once	TGTGCCAGCGGGCCAGCGAACTACGAGCAGTACTTC	CASGPANYEQYF
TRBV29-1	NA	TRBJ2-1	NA	TGCAGCGTTGAGGTCCAGGTCGCCTACAATGAGCAGTTCTTC	CSVEVQVAYNEQFF
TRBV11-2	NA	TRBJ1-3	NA	TGTGCCAGCAGCCCCCGATGGGCCAGGGTCGGAAACACCATATATTTT	CASSPRWARVGNTIYF